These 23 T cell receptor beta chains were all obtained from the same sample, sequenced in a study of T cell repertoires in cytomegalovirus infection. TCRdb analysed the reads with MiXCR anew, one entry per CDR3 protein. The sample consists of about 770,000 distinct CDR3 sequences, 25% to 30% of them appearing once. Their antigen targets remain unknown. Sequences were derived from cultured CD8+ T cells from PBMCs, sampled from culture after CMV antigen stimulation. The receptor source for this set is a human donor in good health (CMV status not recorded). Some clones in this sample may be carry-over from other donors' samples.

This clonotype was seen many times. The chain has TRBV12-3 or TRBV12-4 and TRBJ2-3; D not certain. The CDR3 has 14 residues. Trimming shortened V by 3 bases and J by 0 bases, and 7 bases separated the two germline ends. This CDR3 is CASSFVSSTDTQYF. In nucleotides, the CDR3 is TGTGCCAGCAGTTTTGTCTCTAGCACAGATACGCAGTATTTT.

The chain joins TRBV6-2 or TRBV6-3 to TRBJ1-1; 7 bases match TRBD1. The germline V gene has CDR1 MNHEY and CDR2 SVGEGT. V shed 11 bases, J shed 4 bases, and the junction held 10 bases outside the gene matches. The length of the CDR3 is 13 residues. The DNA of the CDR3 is TGTGCCTCCAAAGGAGGGGGCATCACTGAAGCTTTCTTT. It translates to CASKGGGITEAFF.

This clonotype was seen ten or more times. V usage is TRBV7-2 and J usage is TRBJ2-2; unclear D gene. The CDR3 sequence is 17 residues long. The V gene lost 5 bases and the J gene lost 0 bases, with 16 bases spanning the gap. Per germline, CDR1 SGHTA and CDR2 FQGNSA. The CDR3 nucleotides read TGTGCCAGCAGCCTAAAGATTAGGGTTCCGAACACCGGGGAGCTGTTTTTT. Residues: CASSLKIRVPNTGELFF.

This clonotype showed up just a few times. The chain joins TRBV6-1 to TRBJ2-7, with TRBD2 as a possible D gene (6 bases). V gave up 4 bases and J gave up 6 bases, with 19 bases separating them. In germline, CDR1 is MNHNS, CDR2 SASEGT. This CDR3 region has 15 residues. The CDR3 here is CASSGRDLRTTEQYF. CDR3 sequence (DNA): TGTGCCAGCAGTGGCCGGGACCTCAGGACTACCGAGCAGTACTTC.

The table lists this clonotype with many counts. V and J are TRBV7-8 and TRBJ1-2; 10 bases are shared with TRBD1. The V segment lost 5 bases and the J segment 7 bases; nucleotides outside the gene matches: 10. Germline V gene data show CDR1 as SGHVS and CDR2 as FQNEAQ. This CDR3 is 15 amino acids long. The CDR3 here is CASSARQGAGGGYTF. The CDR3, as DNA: TGTGCCAGCAGCGCCCGACAGGGGGCCGGGGGTGGCTACACCTTC.

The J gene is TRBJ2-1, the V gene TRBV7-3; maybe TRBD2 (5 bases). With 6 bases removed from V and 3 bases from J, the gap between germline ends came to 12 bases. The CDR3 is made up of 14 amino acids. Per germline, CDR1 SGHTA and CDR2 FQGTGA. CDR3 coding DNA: TGTGCCAGCAGTCTTACTAGAGACTACAATGAGCAGTTCTTC. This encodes CASSLTRDYNEQFF. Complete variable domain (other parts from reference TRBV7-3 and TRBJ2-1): GAGVSQTPSNKVTEKGKYVELRCDPISGHTALYWYRQSLGQGPEFLIYFQGTGAADDSGLPNDRFFAVRPEGSVSTLKIQRTERGDSAVYLCASSLTRDYNEQFFGPGTRLTVL.

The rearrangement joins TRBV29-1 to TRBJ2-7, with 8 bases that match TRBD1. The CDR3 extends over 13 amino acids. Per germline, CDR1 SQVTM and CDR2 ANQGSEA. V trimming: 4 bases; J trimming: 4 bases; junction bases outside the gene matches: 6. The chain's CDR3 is CSVATGEGYEQYF. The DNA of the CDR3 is TGCAGCGTTGCGACAGGGGAAGGTTACGAGCAGTACTTC.

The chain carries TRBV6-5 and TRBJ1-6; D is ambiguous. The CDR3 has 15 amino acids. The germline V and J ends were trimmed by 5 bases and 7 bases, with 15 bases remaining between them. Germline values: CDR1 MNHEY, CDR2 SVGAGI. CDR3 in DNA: TGTGCCAGCAGTGATGACGGAAAACAAAATTCACCCCTCCACTTT. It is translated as CASSDDGKQNSPLHF.

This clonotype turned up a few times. Here the CDR3 DNA reads TGTGCCAGCAGTGAAAGGGCAGGGCGGCGAGAGACCCAGTACTTC. As protein: CASSERAGRRETQYF. The chain combines TRBV2 with TRBJ2-5; a weak D match, TRBD1 (5 bases). Germline assignment: CDR1 SNHLY and CDR2 FYNNEI. V lost 2 bases to trimming and J lost 4 bases, with 14 bases between them. This CDR3 has 15 amino acids.

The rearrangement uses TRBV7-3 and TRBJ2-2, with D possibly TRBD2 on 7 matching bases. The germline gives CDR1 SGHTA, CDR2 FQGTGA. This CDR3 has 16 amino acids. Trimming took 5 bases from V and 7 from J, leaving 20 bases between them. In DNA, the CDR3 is TGTGCCAGCAGCCAAGTGTGGGGGGGCGTCGTCGGGGAGCTGTTTTTT. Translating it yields CASSQVWGGVVGELFF.

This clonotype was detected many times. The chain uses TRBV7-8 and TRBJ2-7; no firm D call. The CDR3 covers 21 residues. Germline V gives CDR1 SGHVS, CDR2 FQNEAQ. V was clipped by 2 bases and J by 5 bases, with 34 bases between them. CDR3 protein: CASSLYPNHTLLWTQVHEQYF. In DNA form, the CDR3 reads TGTGCCAGCAGCTTATACCCTAATCACACACTCCTGTGGACGCAAGTCCACGAGCAGTACTTC.

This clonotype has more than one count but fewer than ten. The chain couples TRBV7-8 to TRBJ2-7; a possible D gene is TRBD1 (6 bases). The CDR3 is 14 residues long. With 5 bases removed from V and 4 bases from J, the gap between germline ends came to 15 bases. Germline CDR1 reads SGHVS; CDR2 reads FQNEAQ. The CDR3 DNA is TGTGCCAGCAGCCAACAAGGACAGAAGTACGAGCAGTACTTC. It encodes CASSQQGQKYEQYF.

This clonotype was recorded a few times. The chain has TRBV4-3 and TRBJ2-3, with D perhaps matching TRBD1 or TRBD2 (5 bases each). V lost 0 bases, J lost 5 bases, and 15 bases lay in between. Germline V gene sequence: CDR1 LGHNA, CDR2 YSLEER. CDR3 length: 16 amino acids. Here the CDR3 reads CASSQDNSGAEDTQYF. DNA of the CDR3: TGCGCCAGCAGCCAAGATAATTCCGGGGCAGAAGATACGCAGTATTTT.

The CDR3 sequence: CASSGGAGYEQYF. As DNA, the CDR3 is TGTGCCAGCAGCGGGGGGGCAGGCTACGAGCAGTACTTC. The chain has TRBV7-6 and TRBJ2-7; D might be TRBD2 (7 bases). The CDR3 covers 13 residues. Germline CDR1 reads SGHVS; CDR2 reads FNYEAQ. Trimming shortened V by 5 bases and J by 3 bases, and 11 bases separated the two germline ends.

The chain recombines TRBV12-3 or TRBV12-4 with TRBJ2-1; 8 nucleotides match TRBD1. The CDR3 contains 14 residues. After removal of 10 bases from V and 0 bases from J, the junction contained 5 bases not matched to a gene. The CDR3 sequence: CAICTGGSYNEQFF. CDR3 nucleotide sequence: TGTGCCATTTGCACAGGGGGCTCCTACAATGAGCAGTTCTTC.

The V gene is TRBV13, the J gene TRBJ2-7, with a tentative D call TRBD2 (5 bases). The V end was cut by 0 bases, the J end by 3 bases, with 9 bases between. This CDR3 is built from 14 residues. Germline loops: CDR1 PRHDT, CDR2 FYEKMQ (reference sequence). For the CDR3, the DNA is TGTGCCAGCAGCTTAGGAGGACTCCGCTACGAGCAGTACTTC. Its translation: CASSLGGLRYEQYF.

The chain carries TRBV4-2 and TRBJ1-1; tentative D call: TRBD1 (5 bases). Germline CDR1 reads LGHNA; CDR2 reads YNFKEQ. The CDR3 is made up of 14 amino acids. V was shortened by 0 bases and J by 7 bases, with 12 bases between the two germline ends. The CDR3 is CASSQDLPGHEAFF. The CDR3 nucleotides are TGTGCCAGCAGCCAAGATCTCCCCGGACATGAAGCTTTCTTT.

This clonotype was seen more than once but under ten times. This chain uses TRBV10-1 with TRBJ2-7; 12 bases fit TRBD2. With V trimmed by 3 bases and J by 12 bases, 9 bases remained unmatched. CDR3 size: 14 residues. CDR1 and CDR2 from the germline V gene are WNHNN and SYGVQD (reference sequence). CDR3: CASSEGTSGSGVYF. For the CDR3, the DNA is TGCGCCAGCAGTGAAGGGACTAGCGGGTCCGGGGTGTACTTC.

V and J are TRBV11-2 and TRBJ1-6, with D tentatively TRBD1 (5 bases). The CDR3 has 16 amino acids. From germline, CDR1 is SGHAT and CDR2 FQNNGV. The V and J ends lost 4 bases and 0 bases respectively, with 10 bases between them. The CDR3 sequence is CASSSMGVSYNSPLHF. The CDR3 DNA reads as TGTGCCAGCAGCTCGATGGGGGTCTCCTATAATTCACCCCTCCACTTT.

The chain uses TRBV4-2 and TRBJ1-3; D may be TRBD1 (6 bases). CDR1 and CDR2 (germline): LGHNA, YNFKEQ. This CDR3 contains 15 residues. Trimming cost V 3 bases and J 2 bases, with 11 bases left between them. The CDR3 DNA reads TGTGCCAGCAGCCAGGGGACATTCCCTGGAAACACCATATATTTT. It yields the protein CASSQGTFPGNTIYF.

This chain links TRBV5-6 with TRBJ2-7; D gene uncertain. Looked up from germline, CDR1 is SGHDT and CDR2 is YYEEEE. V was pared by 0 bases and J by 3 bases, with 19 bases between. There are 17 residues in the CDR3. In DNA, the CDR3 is TGTGCCAGCAGCTTGGGCCCCGGTGGGAACTCCCTCTACGAGCAGTACTTC. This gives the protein CASSLGPGGNSLYEQYF.

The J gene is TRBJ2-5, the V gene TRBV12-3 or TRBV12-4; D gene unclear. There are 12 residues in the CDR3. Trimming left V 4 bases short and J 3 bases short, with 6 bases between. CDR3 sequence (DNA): TGTGCCAGCAGTTCCTGGGAAGAGACCCAGTACTTC. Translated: CASSSWEETQYF.

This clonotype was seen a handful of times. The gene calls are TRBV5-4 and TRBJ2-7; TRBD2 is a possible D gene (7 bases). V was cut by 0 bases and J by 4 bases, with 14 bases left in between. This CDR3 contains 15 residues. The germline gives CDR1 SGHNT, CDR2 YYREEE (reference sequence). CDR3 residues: CASSLVSGGSYEQYF. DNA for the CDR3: TGTGCCAGCAGCTTGGTTTCGGGGGGCTCGTACGAGCAGTACTTC.